This is a list of T cell receptor beta chains from one sample in a study of neurological immune-mediated disorders. MiXCR was run by TCRdb on the 5' RACE reads, yielding one entry per CDR3 protein. The sample has about 66,000 distinct CDR3 sequences; around 5.2% are singletons. Material for sequencing was PBMCs. These receptor sequences come from a woman aged 25 to 39 with multiple sclerosis. Both conserved end residues are trimmed from each CDR3. Fields, in order: V gene, J gene, CDR3 protein.

v_call: TRBV6-1; j_call: TRBJ1-2; cdr3_aa: ASSGGNRNYGYT
v_call: TRBV29-1; j_call: TRBJ2-3; cdr3_aa: SVEDPLARKGADTQY
v_call: TRBV2; j_call: TRBJ1-2; cdr3_aa: ASSRDTDNYGYT
v_call: TRBV11-2; j_call: TRBJ2-1; cdr3_aa: ASSSQHDNEQF
v_call: TRBV20-1; j_call: TRBJ1-1; cdr3_aa: SASIQGGTEAF
v_call: TRBV9; j_call: TRBJ2-1; cdr3_aa: ASSPAGPAEF
v_call: TRBV5-1; j_call: TRBJ2-5; cdr3_aa: ASFDSPGETQY
v_call: TRBV5-1; j_call: TRBJ1-1; cdr3_aa: ASSEQENTEAF
v_call: TRBV28; j_call: TRBJ1-6; cdr3_aa: ASSLDLNSPLH
v_call: TRBV7-2; j_call: TRBJ1-2; cdr3_aa: ASSSRKGWNGYT
v_call: TRBV28; j_call: TRBJ1-1; cdr3_aa: ASRWGNTEAF
v_call: TRBV3-1; j_call: TRBJ2-2; cdr3_aa: ASSQSQIQLF
v_call: TRBV20-1; j_call: TRBJ1-2; cdr3_aa: SARDRERSGYGYT
v_call: TRBV5-1; j_call: TRBJ1-5; cdr3_aa: ASSLGEAGNQPQH
v_call: TRBV20-1; j_call: TRBJ2-4; cdr3_aa: SATPLSGGARIQY
v_call: TRBV5-1; j_call: TRBJ1-2; cdr3_aa: ASSADRGQSGGYT
v_call: TRBV28; j_call: TRBJ1-1; cdr3_aa: ASSPIRSLNTEAF
v_call: TRBV12-3/TRBV12-4; j_call: TRBJ2-5; cdr3_aa: ASSPTSGAADVRETQY
v_call: TRBV12-3/TRBV12-4; j_call: TRBJ1-6; cdr3_aa: ASSRGTESPLH
v_call: TRBV18; j_call: TRBJ1-6; cdr3_aa: ASSVIGTGQNSPLN
v_call: TRBV20-1; j_call: TRBJ2-2; cdr3_aa: SASENTGELF
v_call: TRBV12-3/TRBV12-4; j_call: TRBJ1-5; cdr3_aa: ASSRQHQPQN
v_call: TRBV29-1; j_call: TRBJ2-7; cdr3_aa: SVVGGLRGYEQY
v_call: TRBV6-6; j_call: TRBJ2-1; cdr3_aa: ASSYPQSDRHNEQF
v_call: TRBV6-5; j_call: TRBJ2-7; cdr3_aa: ASSYSTLGEQY
v_call: TRBV7-6; j_call: TRBJ1-1; cdr3_aa: ASSLRLSGSEAF
v_call: TRBV20-1; j_call: TRBJ2-7; cdr3_aa: SARGVRRYEQY
v_call: TRBV4-2; j_call: TRBJ2-5; cdr3_aa: ASSQDGSGGAETQY
v_call: TRBV12-3/TRBV12-4; j_call: TRBJ2-2; cdr3_aa: ASTLSGGAGELF
v_call: TRBV24-1; j_call: TRBJ1-1; cdr3_aa: ATSASGTPLAAF
v_call: TRBV15; j_call: TRBJ2-2; cdr3_aa: ATSEAGETTGELF
v_call: TRBV7-2; j_call: TRBJ2-1; cdr3_aa: ASSTLNDNEQF
v_call: TRBV9; j_call: TRBJ2-5; cdr3_aa: ASSVAAGEETQY
v_call: TRBV20-1; j_call: TRBJ2-7; cdr3_aa: SARGGQGPYEQY
v_call: TRBV20-1; j_call: TRBJ2-1; cdr3_aa: SATPFSGTSGNNEQF
v_call: TRBV4-1; j_call: TRBJ2-3; cdr3_aa: ASSQPADTSTDTQY
v_call: TRBV5-1; j_call: TRBJ2-3; cdr3_aa: ASSLGQGAYTQY
v_call: TRBV20-1; j_call: TRBJ2-7; cdr3_aa: SARWGTSGFYEQY
v_call: TRBV6-5; j_call: TRBJ1-6; cdr3_aa: ASSSRSGNSPLH
v_call: TRBV7-2; j_call: TRBJ1-5; cdr3_aa: ASSLDWGANQPQH
v_call: TRBV7-9; j_call: TRBJ2-4; cdr3_aa: ASSLAQGWRY
v_call: TRBV4-2; j_call: TRBJ2-2; cdr3_aa: ASTSGTTNTGELF
v_call: TRBV12-3/TRBV12-4; j_call: TRBJ2-7; cdr3_aa: ASSFAGVNPAYEQY
v_call: TRBV20-1; j_call: TRBJ2-3; cdr3_aa: SARTYLSTDTQY